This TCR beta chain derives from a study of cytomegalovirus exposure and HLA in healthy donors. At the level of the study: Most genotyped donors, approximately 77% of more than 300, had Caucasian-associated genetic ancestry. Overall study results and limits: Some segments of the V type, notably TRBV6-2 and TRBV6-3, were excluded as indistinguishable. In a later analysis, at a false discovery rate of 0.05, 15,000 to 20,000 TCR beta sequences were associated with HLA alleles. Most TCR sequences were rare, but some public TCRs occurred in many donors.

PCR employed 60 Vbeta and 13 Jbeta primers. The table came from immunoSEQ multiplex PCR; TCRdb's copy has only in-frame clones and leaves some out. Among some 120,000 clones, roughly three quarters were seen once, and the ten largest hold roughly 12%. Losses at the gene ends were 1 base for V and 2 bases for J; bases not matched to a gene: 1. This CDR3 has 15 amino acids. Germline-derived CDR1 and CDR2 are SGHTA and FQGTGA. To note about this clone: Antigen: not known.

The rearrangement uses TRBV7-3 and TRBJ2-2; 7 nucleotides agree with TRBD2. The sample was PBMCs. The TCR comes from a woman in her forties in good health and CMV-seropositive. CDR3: CASSLSGGNTGELFF. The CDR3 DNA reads TGTGCCAGCAGCTTAAGCGGGGGTAACACCGGGGAGCTGTTTTTT.